This is a list of T cell receptor beta chains from one sample in a study of a mutant IDH1 vaccine in newly diagnosed glioma. TCRdb's table, derived via immunoSEQ multiplex PCR, lists solely in-frame clones and lacks some. The sample contains approximately 54,000 clones, approximately 78% of which appear only once. This sample comprised PBMCs, obtained from a glioma patient treated with radiotherapy, temozolomide or both. These receptors all come from a man aged 18 to 35 with glioma. The CDR3 runs from the conserved cysteine through the conserved F or W. The D gene is left open where the match is weak. Clone size is stated in some rows and not others, as once, few, many or a class when expanded.

J | size | V | D | DNA | CDR3
TRBJ2-7 | - | TRBV4-3 | TRBD2 | TGCGCCAGCAGCCAAGATTGGCTAGCGGGAGCCGAGCAGTACTTC | CASSQDWLAGAEQYF
TRBJ2-2 | - | TRBV6-5 | - | TGTGCCAGCAGTTACGTCTCCGGGGGCGCCGGGGAGCTGTTTTTT | CASSYVSGGAGELFF
TRBJ2-4 | - | TRBV30 | - | TGTGCCTGGAGGACGGTGGGTCGTACGGAAAACATTCAGTACTTC | CAWRTVGRTENIQYF
TRBJ2-6 | - | TRBV29-1 | - | TGCAGCGTGACCGTACAGGGAGGGGCCAACGTCCTGACTTTC | CSVTVQGGANVLTF
TRBJ1-1 | - | TRBV27 | - | TGTGCCAGCTCCTCCGGGAAGACAGCGAACACTGAAGCTTTCTTT | CASSSGKTANTEAFF
TRBJ1-5 | - | TRBV5-8 | - | TGTGCCAGCAGCTTGGATATGTGGACAGAAAATAGCAATCAGCCCCAGCATTTT | CASSLDMWTENSNQPQHF
TRBJ2-1 | - | TRBV9 | - | TGTGCCAGCAGCGTAGACCCACGCGCCTACAATGAGCAGTTCTTC | CASSVDPRAYNEQFF
TRBJ1-1 | - | TRBV6-5 | TRBD1 | TGTGCCAGCAGTGAACAGGGGGGCCGCACTGAAGCTTTCTTT | CASSEQGGRTEAFF
TRBJ1-5 | few | TRBV11-2 | TRBD1 | TGTGCCAGCAGTTTACAGGGGGCCGTTCAGCCCCAGCATTTT | CASSLQGAVQPQHF
TRBJ2-7 | once | TRBV13 | - | TGTGCCAGCAGCTTAGGCAGGGGAGGCTACGAGCAGTACTTC | CASSLGRGGYEQYF
TRBJ2-7 | - | TRBV28 | - | TGTGCCAGCAGGGGCGGACAGATCCCCTACGAGCAGTACTTC | CASRGGQIPYEQYF
TRBJ2-7 | - | TRBV7-2 | - | TGTGCCAGCAGCACGAGCCGGTACGAGCAGTACTTC | CASSTSRYEQYF
TRBJ1-5 | few | TRBV5-6 | TRBD1 | TGTGCCAGCAGCACAGGGACAGTTAATAGCAATCAGCCCCAGCATTTT | CASSTGTVNSNQPQHF
TRBJ1-1 | - | TRBV6-5 | - | TGTGCCAGCAGCCACGGACCTTACACTGAAGCTTTCTTT | CASSHGPYTEAFF
TRBJ2-3 | - | TRBV5-6 | TRBD1 | TGTGCCAGCAGGGGGACACTAGACAGGGTACGCACAGATACGCAGTATTTT | CASRGTLDRVRTDTQYF
TRBJ1-1 | - | TRBV2 | - | TGTGCCAGCAGTGATTCTTTGAACACTGAAGCTTTCTTT | CASSDSLNTEAFF
TRBJ2-7 | - | TRBV30 | - | TGTGCCTGGTCCCCCGGCAACTCCTACGAGCAGTACTTC | CAWSPGNSYEQYF
TRBJ1-1 | - | TRBV14 | - | TGTGCCAGCAGCCAAGATCTGGTTCGGACGGCAGAAGCTTTCTTT | CASSQDLVRTAEAFF
TRBJ2-2 | - | TRBV5-6 | - | TGTGCCAGCAGCTTGGTCGAACTCCGTGCCGGGGAGCTGTTTTTT | CASSLVELRAGELFF
TRBJ1-4 | - | TRBV30 | TRBD1 | TGTGCCTGGAGGGCGGGACAGGGGGGGACTAATGAAAAACTGTTTTTT | CAWRAGQGGTNEKLFF
TRBJ2-3 | once | TRBV10-2 | - | TGCGCCAGCAGTGAGTTATGGACCGAGCTCACAGATACGCAGTATTTT | CASSELWTELTDTQYF
TRBJ2-7 | - | TRBV15 | TRBD2 | TGTGCCACCAGCAGAGAGGGACTAGCGGGAGCCAACGAGCAGTACTTC | CATSREGLAGANEQYF
TRBJ1-2 | - | TRBV4-1 | TRBD1 | TGCGCCAGCAGCCCAGACTCCGGGACAGGGGGAGGCGGCTATGGCTACACCTTC | CASSPDSGTGGGGYGYTF
TRBJ1-1 | once | TRBV4-1 | - | TGCGCCAGCAGCCAAGATCCAGTGAGCGCCACAAACACTGAAGCTTTCTTT | CASSQDPVSATNTEAFF
TRBJ1-4 | - | TRBV5-1 | TRBD1 | TGCGCCAGCAGCTTGGCCGCGACAGGGTCGATAGAACTGTTTTTT | CASSLAATGSIELFF
TRBJ2-7 | - | TRBV6-5 | - | TGTGCCAGCAGTTACTCGACCCGGGGCGAGCAGTACTTC | CASSYSTRGEQYF
TRBJ2-7 | - | TRBV6-1 | - | TGTGCCAGCAGTGAAGACGGGGGTAGCTCCTACGAGCAGTACTTC | CASSEDGGSSYEQYF
TRBJ1-1 | - | TRBV6-5 | - | TGTGCCAGCAGTGCCCCCGGTTTCTCTGAAGCTTTCTTT | CASSAPGFSEAFF
TRBJ1-5 | few | TRBV28 | - | TGTGCCAGCAGTGTTGTAAATCAGCCCCAGCATTTT | CASSVVNQPQHF
TRBJ2-3 | - | TRBV7-3 | - | TGTGCCAGCAGTCTAGCAACTAGTGGGCGACCTTTGGGTACGCAGTATTTT | CASSLATSGRPLGTQYF
TRBJ2-7 | - | TRBV7-2 | - | TGTGCCAGCAGCTTGAGCGGGACAGGTTTTTTTAACGAGCAGTACTTC | CASSLSGTGFFNEQYF
TRBJ1-5 | - | TRBV21-1 | - | TGTGCCAGCAGCCCGCCCCGGACAGACGGTTGTCAGCCCCAGCATTTT | CASSPPRTDGCQPQHF
TRBJ1-5 | - | TRBV27 | - | TGTGCCAGCAGAGATAGGACAGAGGCCAATCAGCCCCAGCATTTT | CASRDRTEANQPQHF
TRBJ1-4 | once | TRBV6-6 | TRBD1 | TGTGCCAGCAGTTACCCCGGGACAGGGAGTGAAAAACTGTTTTTT | CASSYPGTGSEKLFF
TRBJ1-2 | - | TRBV19 | - | TGTGCCAGTAGCACCCAAGGAGCTAACTATGGCTACACCTTC | CASSTQGANYGYTF
TRBJ1-2 | - | TRBV7-2 | - | TGTGCCAGCAGCCCCGTCGCAGGACTTAACTATGGCTACACCTTC | CASSPVAGLNYGYTF
TRBJ2-1 | - | TRBV5-1 | - | TGCGCCAGCAGGGATACCCGGGACTCCTCCTACAATGAGCAGTTCTTC | CASRDTRDSSYNEQFF
TRBJ1-2 | - | TRBV7-9 | - | TGTGCCAGCAGCTTAGGGCCATCGTGGGGACCCTTC | CASSLGPSWGPF
TRBJ2-1 | few | TRBV7-3 | - | TGTGCCAGCAGCTTAGATGGCCGGGGGAATAAGGAGTTCTTC | CASSLDGRGNKEFF
TRBJ2-2 | - | TRBV4-1 | TRBD2 | TGCGCCAGCAGCCGGGCGGGAGAAGTGGCCGGGGAGCTGTTTTTT | CASSRAGEVAGELFF